The clone carrying this TCR beta chain was observed a single time. V was trimmed by 8 bases and J by 4 bases, leaving 17 bases between them. The CDR3 spans 14 residues. Germline V gives CDR1 WSHSY, CDR2 SAAADI. The data stem from a study of blood T cell repertoires in COVID-19. The wider study: Samples of COVID-19 (acute and convalescent) were obtained from the United States, Italy and Spain. Sources were T cells, B-cell-depleted T cells, or PBMCs; the material itself was cDNA or gDNA.

The authors' processing: Estimated nucleated cell counts came from reference gene primer amplification. Generated by immunoSEQ multiplex PCR, the TCRdb table keeps only in-frame clones and is missing some. The V and J calls and clone size are taken from that table; D and trimming were inferred from the DNA. The profile shows about 72,000 clones, approximately 90% of them singletons. The receptor's source is a woman aged 55-75 years with active COVID-19. This chain links TRBV10-2 with TRBJ1-1; TRBD1 might be the D (5 bases). The sample consisted of peripheral blood. The CDR3 region has the DNA TGCGCCAGCGCCCCCCGACAGTTAGGCACTGAAGCTTTCTTT. Residues: CASAPRQLGTEAFF.